The rows below give T cell receptor beta chains drawn from one sample of a study of identical twins. Via MiXCR, TCRdb re-called the 5' RACE reads, giving one row per CDR3 protein. The table records some 1,600,000 distinct CDR3 sequences, around a third of them present only once. Sequenced sample: cord blood. The receptors shown here come from a newborn girl in good health. Each CDR3 is given with its conserved first and last residue. D genes are given only for firm matches. Clone size appears in some rows only: once, few, many, or a class for an expanded clone.

size	V	D	J	DNA	CDR3
NA	TRBV5-8	TRBD1	TRBJ2-7	TGTGCCAGCAGCCCCTCGGTAGGACAGGGGGCTTACAATGAGCAGTACTTC	CASSPSVGQGAYNEQYF
NA	TRBV5-1	NA	TRBJ1-1	TGCGCCAGCAGGCGAGAGGGGGGAACTGAAGCTTTCTTT	CASRREGGTEAFF
few	TRBV28	NA	TRBJ2-7	TGTGCCAGCAGTCCACTATCTAACAGGGACGAGCAGTACTTC	CASSPLSNRDEQYF
NA	TRBV29-1	NA	TRBJ2-7	TGCAGCGTTGGGACACTCCTTTCCTACGAGCAGTACTTC	CSVGTLLSYEQYF
NA	TRBV12-3/TRBV12-4	NA	TRBJ1-4	TGTGCCAGCAGTCAAATTAATCGATCAGGGACGATACGCGAAAAACTGTTTTTT	CASSQINRSGTIREKLFF
once	TRBV12-3/TRBV12-4	NA	TRBJ2-5	TGTGCCAGCAGTTTACAGGTGGCCCAAGAGACCCAGTACTTC	CASSLQVAQETQYF
NA	TRBV12-3/TRBV12-4	NA	TRBJ1-5	TGTGCCAGCAGTTTGTACAGCAATAGCAATCAGCCCCAGCATTTT	CASSLYSNSNQPQHF
NA	TRBV2	NA	TRBJ2-7	TGTGCCAGCTCCATTGTCCCCGGGACACCCGTCTACGAGCAGTACTTC	CASSIVPGTPVYEQYF
few	TRBV12-3/TRBV12-4	NA	TRBJ1-6	TGTGCCAGCAGTTTAACCGTTTCGAGCTCCTATAATTCACCCCTCCACTTT	CASSLTVSSSYNSPLHF
few	TRBV24-1	TRBD1	TRBJ2-3	TGTGCCACCAGATCCCGGGACAGGGATGAAGATACGCAGTATTTT	CATRSRDRDEDTQYF
few	TRBV6-6	NA	TRBJ2-4	TGTGCCAGCAGTTACGGCTTCGACATTCAGTACTTC	CASSYGFDIQYF
NA	TRBV20-1	NA	TRBJ1-2	TGCAGTGAGAGACCCCAACCTAACTATGGCTACACCTTC	CSERPQPNYGYTF
many	TRBV24-1	NA	TRBJ2-1	TGTGCCACCAGTGATGGGGGATCTAACGAGCAGTTCTTC	CATSDGGSNEQFF
NA	TRBV7-2	TRBD2	TRBJ2-1	TGTACCAGCAGCTTAGCTAGCGGGAGGGCCTACAATGAGCAGTTCTTC	CTSSLASGRAYNEQFF
many	TRBV28	NA	TRBJ2-4	TGTGCCAGCAGTCCGGAAGGGACTCGGAACATTCAGTACTTC	CASSPEGTRNIQYF
few	TRBV4-1	NA	TRBJ1-6	TGCGCCAGCAGCCAAGAAGGGGGGAGAGAGAATTCACCCCTCCACTTT	CASSQEGGRENSPLHF
few	TRBV3-1	NA	TRBJ1-6	TGTGCCAGCAGCCAAATGACGGGTTATTCACCCCTCCACTTT	CASSQMTGYSPLHF
NA	TRBV4-1	TRBD2	TRBJ2-3	TGCGCCAGCAGCTCGGCAGCGGGGGGCCGTGGAGATACGCAGTATTTT	CASSSAAGGRGDTQYF
few	TRBV14	NA	TRBJ2-5	TGTGCCAGCAGTCGAGGCCCTCGGGAGACCCAGTACTTC	CASSRGPRETQYF
NA	TRBV28	TRBD2	TRBJ2-4	TGTGCCAGCAGTCCCGGGACTAGCGGGGGGGTCAAAAACATTCAGTACTTC	CASSPGTSGGVKNIQYF
NA	TRBV28	TRBD1	TRBJ1-5	TGTGCCAGCAGTTTACCTCCTACAGGGGCGCGTCAGCCCCAGCATTTT	CASSLPPTGARQPQHF
few	TRBV3-1	TRBD2	TRBJ2-1	TGTGCCAGCAGCCTTACTAGCGGGAGGGCCGGTAGCAATGAGCAGTTCTTC	CASSLTSGRAGSNEQFF
many	TRBV3-1	NA	TRBJ2-5	TGTGCCAGCAGCCTCCGGGACTACCAAGAGACCCAGTACTTC	CASSLRDYQETQYF
NA	TRBV18	TRBD2	TRBJ2-3	TGTGCCAGCTCACCACTAGGAGCTAGCGGGGTCTCAGATACGCAGTATTTT	CASSPLGASGVSDTQYF
few	TRBV29-1	TRBD1	TRBJ1-5	TGCAGCGTTGCTACGACAGGGGAAGTGGGTTTCGGGATGGGTCAGCCCCAGCATTTT	CSVATTGEVGFGMGQPQHF
few	TRBV6-5	TRBD2	TRBJ2-7	TGTGCCAGCAGACTAGCGGAGTTCTACGAGCAGTACTTC	CASRLAEFYEQYF
NA	TRBV20-1	TRBD1	TRBJ2-7	TGCAGTGCGGGATTCCCTCCCCGGGACAGACTCTACGAGCAGTACTTC	CSAGFPPRDRLYEQYF
NA	TRBV20-1	NA	TRBJ2-7	TGCAGTGCTAGATTCGTTAGGAGCGCCCACGAGCAGTACTTC	CSARFVRSAHEQYF
few	TRBV20-1	TRBD1	TRBJ2-5	TGCAGTGCTGCTCCGGGACAGGGGATTCAAGAGACCCAGTACTTC	CSAAPGQGIQETQYF
NA	TRBV11-2	NA	TRBJ1-4	TGTGCCAGCAGCTTACTTCCGCCAGGCGGAGAAAAACTGTTTTTT	CASSLLPPGGEKLFF
NA	TRBV20-1	NA	TRBJ2-7	TGCAGTGCTAGAGATCTAGGACTATCCCCCTACGAGCAGTACTTC	CSARDLGLSPYEQYF
NA	TRBV7-7	NA	TRBJ1-4	TGTGCTAGCAGCTCTTTGCCCGGGACCGGGGAAAAACTGTTTTTT	CASSSLPGTGEKLFF
few	TRBV5-6	NA	TRBJ2-1	TGTGCCAGCAGCCTTAGATCCCATCACTCCTACAATGAGCAGTTCTTC	CASSLRSHHSYNEQFF
NA	TRBV27	NA	TRBJ2-1	TGTGCCAGCAGTTTATCCCCTAGCCGTGAGCAGTTCTTC	CASSLSPSREQFF
few	TRBV5-1	TRBD2	TRBJ2-2	TGCGCCAGCAGCAGAAGGCTAGCGGGGCCGAACACCGGGGAGCTGTTTTTT	CASSRRLAGPNTGELFF
many	TRBV29-1	NA	TRBJ2-1	TGCAGCGCTTACATAGGGACTGATGATGAGCAGTTCTTC	CSAYIGTDDEQFF
NA	TRBV27	NA	TRBJ2-1	TGTGCCAGCAGTTTCCTCCCGCCCCTGGGGGATGAGCAGTTCTTC	CASSFLPPLGDEQFF
NA	TRBV10-3	TRBD2	TRBJ2-5	TGTGCCACCAAAGGTAGCGGGGGAGAGACCCGGTACTTC	CATKGSGGETRYF
NA	TRBV6-2/TRBV6-3	NA	TRBJ1-2	TGTGCCACCCGACAAGCTCTGCATGGCTACACCTTC	CATRQALHGYTF
NA	TRBV19	TRBD1	TRBJ2-4	TGTGCCAGTAGTATACTGGGTGGACAGGGAAAAAACATTCAGTACTTC	CASSILGGQGKNIQYF
NA	TRBV7-2	NA	TRBJ2-7	TGTGCCAGCAGCTTAGCCTCGCAGGGGTCACCCTACGAGCAGTACTTC	CASSLASQGSPYEQYF
few	TRBV6-5	NA	TRBJ2-2	TGTGCCAGCAGTCAAGCGGCTGGGGACACCGGGGAGCTGTTTTTT	CASSQAAGDTGELFF
few	TRBV27	NA	TRBJ2-5	TGTGCCAGCAGTTTAAAGGACAGACAGAAAGAGACCCAGTACTTC	CASSLKDRQKETQYF
NA	TRBV18	NA	TRBJ2-7	TGTGCCAGCTCACCACCGAAGGCGGGTCTCTCCTACGAGCAGTACTTC	CASSPPKAGLSYEQYF
NA	TRBV2	TRBD1	TRBJ1-5	TGTGCCAGCAGTGAAGCGCGTCGACAGGGCTATCAGCCCCAGCATTTT	CASSEARRQGYQPQHF
NA	TRBV12-3/TRBV12-4	NA	TRBJ1-2	TGTGCCAGCACGGCAGGGGCTGGCTACACCTTC	CASTAGAGYTF
NA	TRBV20-1	TRBD2	TRBJ2-1	TGCAGTGCCCCGAGCGGGGGCCCCGGATTGGAGCAGTTCTTC	CSAPSGGPGLEQFF
few	TRBV12-5	NA	TRBJ2-6	TGTGCTAGTGGTTTGGCTGGGGCCAACGTCCTGACTTTC	CASGLAGANVLTF
many	TRBV20-1	NA	TRBJ2-7	TGCAGTGCTAGGGCAGACCCTTACGAGCAGTACTTC	CSARADPYEQYF
few	TRBV18	NA	TRBJ2-7	TGTGCCAGCTCACTCGACAGGATCCCCTCCTACGAGCAGTACTTC	CASSLDRIPSYEQYF
many	TRBV27	NA	TRBJ2-1	TGTGCCAGCAGTTTCCGCGACTCCTACAATGAGCAGTTCTTC	CASSFRDSYNEQFF
NA	TRBV3-1	TRBD2	TRBJ2-1	TGTGCCAGCAGCCGGGGACTAGCGATGAACAATGAGCAGTTCTTC	CASSRGLAMNNEQFF
NA	TRBV10-3	NA	TRBJ2-7	TGTGCCATCAGTGAGTCGAGTTGGACAGCCCCATACGAGCAGTACTTC	CAISESSWTAPYEQYF
NA	TRBV28	NA	TRBJ2-5	TGTGCCAGCAGTTTGTCCGGCAGACCCGATTCCAATGAGCAGTACTTC	CASSLSGRPDSNEQYF
few	TRBV7-9	NA	TRBJ1-4	TGTGCCAGCAGCTTACCACGTATCGTAGCCAGAGATGAAAAACTGTTTTTT	CASSLPRIVARDEKLFF